The count of the clone carrying this TCR beta chain is one. This entry belongs to a study of regulatory T cells in long-lasting Graves disease. Time point described: newly diagnosed GD, antithyroid drugs for less than 3 months. The TCR library was prepared using RNA isolated from PBMCs. V shed 6 bases, J shed 6 bases, and the junction held 8 bases outside the gene matches. The CDR3 is 16 residues long. Germline V gene lookup returns CDR1 LNHNV and CDR2 YYDKDF (reference sequence). Arm-PCR with iRepertoire HTBI primers amplified the CDR3 regions for these TCR beta libraries. TCRdb reprocessed the multiplex PCR reads via MiXCR and lists one record per CDR3 protein. The sample has under 300,000 distinct CDR3 sequences, approximately 20% seen once. The same sample was also used in a study of T cells in Graves' hyperthyroidism and ophthalmopathy. Turning to that study: The HTBI primer set drove a first-round RT-PCR of the TCR CDR3.

This sequence was found in a woman in her 30s with Graves disease. The sample here was peripheral blood mononuclear cells (PBMCs), taken at new diagnosis, from a patient treated with antithyroid drugs. V and J are TRBV15 and TRBJ2-3; 14 bases are shared with TRBD2. CDR3 residues: CATSNQGLAGVDTQYF. The CDR3 bases are TGTGCCACCAGTAATCAGGGACTAGCGGGGGTGGATACGCAGTATTTT.